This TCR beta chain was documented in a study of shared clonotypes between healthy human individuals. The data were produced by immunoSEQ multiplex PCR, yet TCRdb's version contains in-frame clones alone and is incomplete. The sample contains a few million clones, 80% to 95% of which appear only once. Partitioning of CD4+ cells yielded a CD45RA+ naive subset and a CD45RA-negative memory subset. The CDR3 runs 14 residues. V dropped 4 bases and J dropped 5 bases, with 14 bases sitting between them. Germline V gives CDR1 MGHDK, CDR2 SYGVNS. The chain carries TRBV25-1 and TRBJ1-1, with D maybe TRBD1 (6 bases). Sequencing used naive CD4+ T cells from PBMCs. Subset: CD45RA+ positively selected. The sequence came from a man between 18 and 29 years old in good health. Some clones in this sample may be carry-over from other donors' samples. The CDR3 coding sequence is TGTGCCAGCAGTGGGACAGCCCGTTGGACTGAAGCTTTCTTT. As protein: CASSGTARWTEAFF.